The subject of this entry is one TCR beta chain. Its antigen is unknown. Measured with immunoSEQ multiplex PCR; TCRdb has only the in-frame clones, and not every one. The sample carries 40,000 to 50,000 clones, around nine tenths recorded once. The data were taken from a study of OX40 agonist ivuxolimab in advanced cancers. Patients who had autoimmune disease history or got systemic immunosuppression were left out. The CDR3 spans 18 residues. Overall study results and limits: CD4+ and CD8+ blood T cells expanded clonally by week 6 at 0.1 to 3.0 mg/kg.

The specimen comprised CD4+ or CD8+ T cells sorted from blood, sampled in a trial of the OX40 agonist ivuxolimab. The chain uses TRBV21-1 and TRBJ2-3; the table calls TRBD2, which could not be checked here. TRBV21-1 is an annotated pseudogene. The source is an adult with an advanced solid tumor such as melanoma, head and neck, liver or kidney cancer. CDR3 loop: CASSNRLAPYWGTDTQYF. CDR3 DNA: TGTGCCAGCAGCAATCGACTAGCCCCCTACTGGGGCACAGATACGCAGTATTTT.